The sequence of this T cell receptor beta chain was determined in a study of cytomegalovirus exposure and HLA in healthy donors. The study, taken as a whole, reports: Accurate prediction of most subjects' HLA-A and HLA-B alleles from TCR beta sequences was reported. Within an earlier analysis, most TCR beta V segments proved productive either about 87% or about 30% of the time. When the data were analyzed later, several of the most significant clusters appeared to be linked to common viral pathogens.

In the case of this clone: Its antigen is undetermined.

The study ran its PCR with 60 Vbeta and 13 Jbeta primers. Here immunoSEQ multiplex PCR was the method, and the copy in TCRdb shows in-frame clones only, minus some. The sample includes around 84,000 clones, around 77% of them seen just once. After removal of 3 bases from V and 0 bases from J, the junction contained 2 bases not matched to a gene. The V gene's germline CDR1 is LGHNA and CDR2 YSLEER. The length of the CDR3 is 16 residues. Sequencing was carried out using PBMCs. The source is a man between 45 and 60 years old in good health and CMV-seronegative. The chain has TRBV4-3 and TRBJ2-6, with 7 bases that match TRBD2. CDR3 nucleotides: TGCGCCAGCAGCCAGGGGGAGGGCTCTGGGGCCAACGTCCTGACTTTC. Translation gives CASSQGEGSGANVLTF.